This TCR beta chain was found in a study of T-cell memory formation after mild COVID-19. Study at large: TCR clusters were mostly donor specific. Findings of the study overall: Most CD4+ clones that shrank were in CM and EM, while CD8+ ones turned up in EMRA. Clones that contracted from day 15 to 85 were balanced CD4/CD8, while later expanders leaned CD4+.

TCRdb reprocessed the 5' RACE reads with MiXCR, giving one entry per CDR3 protein. The top ten clones hold approximately 3.5% of a sample with roughly 260,000 distinct CDR3 sequences, about 15% of them seen once. This clonotype has a handful of counts. Antigen specificity is unknown. This receptor was identified in a man aged 18 to 29 who had mild COVID-19 (a few samples of this study predate the infection). Cell type and time point are not known. The sample consisted of PBMCs or a T cell subset sorted from them (not recorded which).

DNA of the CDR3: TGTGCCAGCAGCAAGACAGTTACAGGCTACACCTTC. Protein product: CASSKTVTGYTF. The chain recombines TRBV5-6 with TRBJ1-2, with D possibly TRBD1 on 5 matching bases. The germline V gene has CDR1 SGHDT and CDR2 YYEEEE. Trimming stripped 4 bases from V and 8 bases from J, with 12 bases between. The CDR3 consists of 12 residues.